The TCR beta chain under discussion was sequenced for a study of blood T cells in healthy people across ages. The CDR3 has 15 residues. Per germline, CDR1 MNHEY and CDR2 SMNVEV (reference sequence). With 0 bases removed from V and 3 bases from J, the gap between germline ends came to 12 bases. For every donor, a draw yielded roughly 10 milliliters of peripheral blood. The authors ran a second PCR of about 6 to 11 cycles using a sample-barcoded 5' primer and a J-beta primer mix. Each single sample gave us at least 2.5 million CDR3-containing paired-end reads. TCRdb used MiXCR to reprocess the 5' RACE reads, holding one entry per CDR3 protein. The sample gives about 1,500,000 distinct CDR3 sequences, roughly 28% of which show up once; 7.7% is in the top ten. Study conclusions and caveats: Donor CMV infection status was unknown, possibly confounding age-related changes in expanded clonotypes. The study found more naive CD4+ cells and higher diversity in long-lived than aged donors.

In its sample, this clonotype was seen many times. Its antigen is unidentified. The rearrangement joins TRBV27 to TRBJ2-7; TRBD2 is a possible D gene (5 bases). Input material: blood. The origin of this receptor is a woman aged 25-40 years in good health. The CDR3 DNA reads TGTGCCAGCAGTTTATCCGAGCGGCCCTTCTACGAGCAGTACTTC. Protein product: CASSLSERPFYEQYF.